A single sample is the source of the 31 T cell receptor beta chains below, sequenced in a study of cytomegalovirus exposure and HLA in healthy donors. The primer mix had 60 Vbeta and 13 Jbeta primers. The assay was immunoSEQ multiplex PCR, and TCRdb's table has in-frame clones only and misses some. The sample consists of over 200,000 clones, over 65% of them appearing once. Source material: PBMCs. These receptors all come from a woman in her sixties or seventies in good health and CMV-seropositive.

This clone was counted a few times. The CDR3 protein is CASSQLGLAGTGEQYF. CDR3 DNA: TGTGCCAGTAGCCAACTCGGACTAGCGGGTACTGGGGAGCAGTACTTC. V is TRBV19 and J is TRBJ2-7, with TRBD2 identical over 11 bases. Trimming took 6 bases from V and 7 from J; bases not matched to a gene: 14. CDR1 is LNHDA, CDR2 SQIVND, per germline (reference sequence). The CDR3 is made up of 16 amino acids.

This chain links TRBV7-2 with TRBJ2-7; TRBD2 agrees at 8 bases. CDR3 length: 15 amino acids. Germline V gene data show CDR1 as SGHTA and CDR2 as FQGNSA. J lost 5 bases, V lost 7 bases, and 13 bases had no gene match. The CDR3: CASNVVAGLADEQYF. The CDR3 nucleotides are TGTGCCAGCAACGTAGTAGCGGGGCTCGCGGACGAGCAGTACTTC.

CDR3 sequence reads: CASRCRDSASWANVLTF. DNA of the CDR3: TGCGCCAGCAGATGTCGGGACAGTGCTTCTTGGGCCAACGTCCTGACTTTC. This chain connects TRBV4-3 to TRBJ2-6, with TRBD1 identical over 7 bases. CDR3 length equals 17 residues. Germline V lookup: CDR1 LGHNA, CDR2 YSLEER. Losses at the gene ends were 6 bases for V and 5 bases for J; bases not matched to a gene: 13.

In this sample, this clone turned up once. This rearrangement joins TRBV6-6 to TRBJ2-2, with 7 bases fitting TRBD2. Germline lookup yields CDR1 MNHNY and CDR2 SVGAGI (reference sequence). J gave up 5 bases and V 7 bases, and 4 bases lay outside the gene matches. The CDR3 has 13 residues. The CDR3 is CASNRRETGELFF. CDR3 bases: TGTGCCAGCAATAGGCGGGAGACCGGGGAGCTGTTTTTT.

The CDR3, as DNA: TGTGCCAGCAGCTTAGGGACTAGGGCCAATGAGCAGTTCTTC. It encodes CASSLGTRANEQFF. The chain recombines TRBV11-2 with TRBJ2-1; 7 bases align to TRBD2. Trimming cost V 1 base and J 6 bases; bases outside gene matches: 3. In germline, CDR1 is SGHAT, CDR2 FQNNGV. The CDR3 is made up of 14 amino acids. Combining the CDR3 with reference TRBV11-2 and TRBJ2-1 gives the whole variable domain EAGVAQSPRYKIIEKRQSVAFWCNPISGHATLYWYQQILGQGPKLLIQFQNNGVVDDSQLPKDRFSAERLKGVDSTLKIQPAKLEDSAVYLCASSLGTRANEQFFGPGTRLTVL.

The chain recombines TRBV10-3 with TRBJ1-4; 10 nucleotides match TRBD1. The CDR3 extends over 14 amino acids. With 5 bases clipped from V and 6 bases from J, the junction kept 3 bases outside the gene matches. Germline-derived CDR1 and CDR2 are ENHRY and SYGVKD. CDR3 residues: CAISSGTGDEKLFF. CDR3 nucleotide sequence: TGTGCCATCAGTTCCGGGACAGGGGATGAAAAACTGTTTTTT.

V gene TRBV5-4 combines with J gene TRBJ2-2, with TRBD1 matching 8 bases. This CDR3 spans 15 amino acids. Trimming removed 3 bases from V and 5 bases from J; junction bases left unmatched: 6. In germline, CDR1 is SGHNT, CDR2 YYREEE (reference sequence). CDR3 protein: CASSSPGQVTGELFF. CDR3 nucleotide sequence: TGTGCCAGCAGCTCCCCGGGACAGGTTACCGGGGAGCTGTTTTTT.

This chain uses TRBV7-3 with TRBJ2-2; D remains unclear. CDR1 and CDR2 (germline): SGHTA, FQGTGA. The V gene lost 8 bases and the J gene lost 0 bases, with 7 bases spanning the gap. The CDR3 is made up of 13 amino acids. The CDR3 sequence is CASQAANTGELFF. The CDR3 DNA is TGTGCCAGCCAGGCCGCGAACACCGGGGAGCTGTTTTTT. Looking up the rest from reference TRBV7-3 and TRBJ2-2 gives the full variable domain: GAGVSQTPSNKVTEKGKYVELRCDPISGHTALYWYRQSLGQGPEFLIYFQGTGAADDSGLPNDRFFAVRPEGSVSTLKIQRTERGDSAVYLCASQAANTGELFFGEGSRLTVL.

The chain combines TRBV27 with TRBJ2-2; D is perhaps TRBD1 (5 bases). The germline V and J ends were trimmed by 5 bases and 3 bases, with 10 bases remaining between them. The CDR3 extends over 14 amino acids. CDR1 and CDR2 (germline): MNHEY, SMNVEV (reference sequence). The CDR3 spells CASSPDSYTGELFF. CDR3 DNA sequence: TGTGCCAGCAGTCCCGACAGCTACACCGGGGAGCTGTTTTTT.

A few counts support this clone. The rearrangement uses TRBV6-1 and TRBJ2-7; D is possibly TRBD2 (6 bases). The CDR3 covers 13 residues. The V gene lost 0 bases and the J gene lost 12 bases, with 15 bases spanning the gap. CDR1 is MNHNS and CDR2 is SASEGT in the germline V gene. CDR3 loop: CASSEAGERRGYF. CDR3 nucleotides: TGTGCCAGCAGTGAAGCGGGGGAACGGCGGGGGTACTTC.

The rearrangement links TRBV5-1 to TRBJ2-2; 7 bases line up with TRBD2. This CDR3 spans 16 amino acids. Germline V gene lookup returns CDR1 SGHRS and CDR2 YFSETQ. V lost 3 bases, J lost 2 bases, and 7 bases stayed unmatched. The CDR3 DNA sequence: TGCGCCAGCAGCTGGGGGGGTCGACCTAACACCGGGGAGCTGTTTTTT. This encodes CASSWGGRPNTGELFF.

The chain joins TRBV6-1 to TRBJ1-4, with TRBD1 matching over 8 bases. Trimming took 4 bases from V and 13 from J; bases not matched to a gene: 2. Per the germline V gene, CDR1 is MNHNS and CDR2 is SASEGT. The CDR3 is made up of 11 amino acids. The CDR3: CASSGGTGLFF. CDR3 in DNA: TGTGCCAGCAGTGGTGGGACAGGACTGTTTTTT.

The gene calls are TRBV7-2 and TRBJ2-1, with a possible D match to TRBD2 (6 bases). The CDR3 has 15 residues. The V gene's germline CDR1 is SGHTA and CDR2 FQGNSA. V shed 5 bases and J shed 0 bases, with 11 bases lying between them. CDR3: CASSPGTASYNEQFF. The CDR3 DNA is TGTGCCAGCAGCCCCGGGACTGCCTCCTACAATGAGCAGTTCTTC.

V is TRBV11-2 and J is TRBJ2-7; 9 bases are a match to TRBD2. Germline V gives CDR1 SGHAT, CDR2 FQNNGV. This CDR3 region has 15 residues. The V and J ends lost 5 bases and 3 bases, in that order; junction bases with no gene match: 8. CDR3 amino acids: CASSPLAGAVYEQYF. The CDR3 coding sequence is TGTGCCAGCAGCCCGTTAGCGGGAGCCGTCTACGAGCAGTACTTC.

This chain uses TRBV5-1 with TRBJ1-1; D uncertain. Trimming shortened V by 0 bases and J by 8 bases, and 14 bases separated the two germline ends. Per germline, CDR1 SGHRS and CDR2 YFSETQ. The CDR3 runs 14 residues. The CDR3 DNA reads as TGCGCCAGCAGCTTGGCCAGGCAGGATAAAGAAGCTTTCTTT. This sequence encodes CASSLARQDKEAFF.

There are a few counts of this clone. The V call is TRBV2, the J call TRBJ1-4; 9 nucleotides match TRBD1. The CDR3 consists of 14 residues. V was clipped by 9 bases and J by 5 bases; unmatched bases: 7. CDR1 and CDR2 (germline): SNHLY, FYNNEI. DNA for the CDR3: TGTGCCAGTCAAAGCGGGACAGGGAATGAAAAACTGTTTTTT. As protein: CASQSGTGNEKLFF. Variable domain in full (rest from reference TRBV2 and TRBJ1-4): EPEVTQTPSHQVTQMGQEVILRCVPISNHLYFYWYRQILGQKVEFLVSFYNNEISEKSEIFDDQFSVERPDGSNFTLKIRSTKLEDSAMYFCASQSGTGNEKLFFGSGTQLSVL.

This rearrangement joins TRBV28 to TRBJ1-4; D is possibly TRBD1 (5 bases). The ends were cut back, 5 bases at V and 6 bases at J, with 10 bases in the middle. Per germline, CDR1 MDHEN and CDR2 SYDVKM. This CDR3 has 13 residues. This CDR3 reads CASSRGGYEKLFF. CDR3 DNA: TGTGCCAGCAGTCGGGGGGGGTATGAAAAACTGTTTTTT.

This clone was observed a few times. The rearrangement uses TRBV10-2 and TRBJ1-4; TRBD1 matches at 7 bases. The germline gives CDR1 WSHSY, CDR2 SAAADI. The CDR3 extends over 14 amino acids. Unmatched junction bases numbered 4, after V lost 4 bases and J lost 5 bases. The CDR3 sequence: CASSGPTGNEKLFF. The CDR3 DNA follows: TGCGCCAGCAGTGGTCCGACAGGGAATGAAAAACTGTTTTTT.

As for this clone: Other nucleotide sequences in the sample specify the same CDR3. V usage is TRBV5-6 and J usage is TRBJ2-5; D remains unclear. Germline CDR1 reads SGHDT; CDR2 reads YYEEEE. The CDR3 consists of 13 residues. V shed 0 bases and J shed 3 bases, with 6 bases lying between them. The CDR3 loop reads CASSLELKETQYF. The CDR3 DNA is TGTGCCAGCAGCTTGGAACTAAAAGAGACCCAGTACTTC.

The chain recombines TRBV6-5 with TRBJ2-7, with a tentative D call TRBD2 (7 bases). V lost 2 bases and J 6 bases, leaving 17 bases between the germline ends. CDR1 and CDR2 (germline): MNHEY, SVGAGI. This CDR3 is built from 15 residues. The CDR3 nucleotides are TGTGCCAGCAGTTACGCAACGAGGGGGACTATCGAGCAGTACTTC. Translating gives CASSYATRGTIEQYF.

The chain carries TRBV5-1 and TRBJ2-4; 9 positions agree with TRBD2. The CDR3 runs to 14 residues. V dropped 1 base and J dropped 7; count of bases not matched to a gene: 3. Germline V gene lookup returns CDR1 SGHRS and CDR2 YFSETQ. CDR3 nucleotides: TGCGCCAGCAGCTTGTTGACTAGCGGTAACATTCAGTACTTC. Its protein is CASSLLTSGNIQYF.

V gene TRBV7-9 combines with J gene TRBJ1-2, with a weak D call TRBD1 (5 bases). Trimming left V 5 bases short and J 0 bases short, with 13 bases between. The CDR3 has 15 residues. Germline V gene lookup returns CDR1 SEHNR and CDR2 FQNEAQ (reference sequence). CDR3 bases: TGTGCCAGCAGCCCGCGTGGGGCCACTAACTATGGCTACACCTTC. Its translation is CASSPRGATNYGYTF.

This clone was recorded a few times. This chain joins TRBV7-9 and TRBJ2-5, with a weak D call TRBD1 (6 bases). Germline CDR1 reads SEHNR; CDR2 reads FQNEAQ (reference sequence). V lost 1 base, J lost 8 bases, and 14 bases lay in between. This CDR3 is 14 amino acids long. The CDR3 reads CASSLGYRVDTQYF. CDR3 nucleotide sequence: TGTGCCAGCAGCTTAGGGTACAGGGTGGATACCCAGTACTTC.

V and J are TRBV4-2 and TRBJ1-5, with TRBD1 identical over 7 bases. V lost 2 bases and J lost 3; bases outside the gene matches: 7. The length of the CDR3 is 16 residues. Germline V gene lookup returns CDR1 LGHNA and CDR2 YNFKEQ. The CDR3 region is CASSQRPQGDNQPQHF. The CDR3 DNA sequence: TGTGCCAGCAGCCAACGCCCTCAGGGGGACAATCAGCCCCAGCATTTT.

Points on this clone: The junction shows a germline mismatch at one end, possibly a read error. The gene calls are TRBV7-9 and TRBJ2-5; 9 bases fit TRBD2. The CDR3 contains 16 residues. CDR1 and CDR2 from the germline V gene are SEHNR and FQNEAQ (reference sequence). The CDR3 is CSSSLRSGGTGETQYF. As DNA, the CDR3 is TGTTCCAGCAGCTTAAGAAGCGGGGGGACGGGTGAGACCCAGTACTTC.

The chain is built from TRBV9 and TRBJ2-5; D not resolved. V was cut by 2 bases and J by 5 bases, with 13 bases left in between. Germline V gene sequence: CDR1 SGDLS, CDR2 YYNGEE. CDR3 size: 14 residues. The CDR3 sequence: CASSVGLPPETQYF. The CDR3 region has the DNA TGTGCCAGCAGCGTTGGCCTCCCCCCGGAGACCCAGTACTTC.

J is TRBJ1-2 and V is TRBV6-6; TRBD1 agrees at 9 bases. After removal of 5 bases from V and 6 bases from J, the junction contained 10 bases not matched to a gene. This CDR3 spans 15 amino acids. The germline V gene encodes CDR1 MNHNY and CDR2 SVGAGI (reference sequence). CDR3 nucleotide sequence: TGTGCCAGCAGTATCGGGACAGGGAATAGGGATGGCTACACCTTC. Its protein product is CASSIGTGNRDGYTF.

The chain carries TRBV27 and TRBJ2-5; D possibly corresponds to TRBD1 (6 bases). CDR3 length equals 15 residues. CDR1 MNHEY and CDR2 SMNVEV come from the germline V gene (reference sequence). Trimming removed 1 base at V and 1 base at J, with 10 bases between. This CDR3 is CASSLLWTAQETQYF. Here the CDR3 DNA reads TGTGCCAGCAGTTTATTGTGGACAGCCCAAGAGACCCAGTACTTC.

The chain is built from TRBV21-1 and TRBJ2-5; the tabulated D call, TRBD1, remains unverified against the DNA. TRBV21-1 is labeled a pseudogene. This CDR3 comprises 16 residues. CDR3 sequence reads: CASSKRRPGPQETQYF. In DNA form, the CDR3 reads TGTGCCAGCAGCAAGCGTCGGCCAGGCCCCCAAGAGACCCAGTACTTC.

The CDR3, as DNA: TGCGCCAGCAGCAACCCGGGACAGGGCGATTCACCCCTCCACTTT. Protein: CASSNPGQGDSPLHF. The chain joins TRBV5-1 to TRBJ1-6; 9 nucleotides agree with TRBD1. CDR1 and CDR2 from the germline V gene are SGHRS and YFSETQ. The length of the CDR3 is 15 residues. Unmatched junction bases numbered 7, after V lost 4 bases and J lost 8 bases.

The chain joins TRBV30 to TRBJ2-3; D might be TRBD2 (5 bases). This CDR3 has 14 amino acids. V dropped 1 base and J dropped 1 base, with 9 bases sitting between them. The germline gives CDR1 GTSNPN, CDR2 SVGIG (reference sequence). For the CDR3, the DNA is TGTGCCTGGAGTGAGGGAGTGGGCACAGATACGCAGTATTTT. It encodes CAWSEGVGTDTQYF.